Listed below are T cell receptor beta chains from one sample, sequenced in a study of Tregs in tolerant kidney transplant recipients. Only in-frame clones appear in the TCRdb table, and some are missing; sequencing was by immunoSEQ multiplex PCR. This sample has about 15,000 clones, with more than 50% found just once. Their specific antigens are unknown. This specimen consisted of CD4+ T cells from blood cultured with allogeneic cells, obtained before the transplant. The receptors were sampled from a human patient who received a combined kidney and bone marrow transplant. Each CDR3 is given with its conserved first and last residue. Each record gives: CDR3 DNA, CDR3 protein, clone size, D gene, V gene, J gene. The D gene is left open where the match is weak. Clone size, where shown, is once, few, many, or a class for clones that have expanded.

DNA: TGCGCCAGCAGCCCCTACGGGACTAGCGGAAGAAATGAGCAGTTCTTC
CDR3: CASSPYGTSGRNEQFF
size: NA
D: TRBD2
V: TRBV4-1
J: TRBJ2-1

DNA: TGTGCCAGCTTCCGACTAGCGGGGGGAGGGTATGAGCAGTTCTTC
CDR3: CASFRLAGGGYEQFF
size: NA
D: TRBD2
V: TRBV2
J: TRBJ2-1

DNA: TGCGCCAGCAGACCCCTCCTGGGGGGGGCGGGAAATGAGCAGTTCTTC
CDR3: CASRPLLGGAGNEQFF
size: NA
D: NA
V: TRBV5-1
J: TRBJ2-1

DNA: TGCAGCGGCACGTCCGGGACTAGCGGCACAGATACGCAGTATTTT
CDR3: CSGTSGTSGTDTQYF
size: few
D: TRBD2
V: TRBV29-1
J: TRBJ2-3

DNA: TGTGCCAGCAGTTACTGGGGACTTTTGGGGGGCTACACCTTC
CDR3: CASSYWGLLGGYTF
size: few
D: NA
V: TRBV6-5
J: TRBJ1-2

DNA: TGTGCCAGCAGCCACTTGGAGGCTAGCGAGAATGAGCAGTTCTTC
CDR3: CASSHLEASENEQFF
size: NA
D: NA
V: TRBV16
J: TRBJ2-1

DNA: TGTGCCAGCAGTGCCAGGGGTGACGAGCAGTACTTC
CDR3: CASSARGDEQYF
size: once
D: NA
V: TRBV6-1
J: TRBJ2-7

DNA: TGTGCCAGCAGCACAGGGAGAGGGCGTCAGCCCCAGCATTTT
CDR3: CASSTGRGRQPQHF
size: NA
D: NA
V: TRBV5-8
J: TRBJ1-5

DNA: TGCGCCAGCAGCCCTTCCCGAAGCACCGACTCCTACAATGAGCAGTTCTTC
CDR3: CASSPSRSTDSYNEQFF
size: NA
D: NA
V: TRBV5-1
J: TRBJ2-1

DNA: TGTGCCAGCAGCGAACAGGGGGCTCCTAGATATGGCTACACCTTC
CDR3: CASSEQGAPRYGYTF
size: NA
D: TRBD1
V: TRBV11-2
J: TRBJ1-2

DNA: TGTGCCAGTAGCCTCCGCCAGGGTTGGCTGGAAAAACTGTTTTTT
CDR3: CASSLRQGWLEKLFF
size: NA
D: NA
V: TRBV19
J: TRBJ1-4

DNA: TGTGCCAGCAGCATAGCGGGGGATAACACCGGGGAGCTGTTTTTT
CDR3: CASSIAGDNTGELFF
size: NA
D: TRBD2
V: TRBV7-3
J: TRBJ2-2

DNA: TGTGCCAGCAGTACACAGGGCACTGAAGCTTTCTTT
CDR3: CASSTQGTEAFF
size: few
D: NA
V: TRBV6-5
J: TRBJ1-1

DNA: TGTGCCAGCAGCTTAGTCGGGCCAACAGGGACGGAGACCCAGTACTTC
CDR3: CASSLVGPTGTETQYF
size: NA
D: NA
V: TRBV7-2
J: TRBJ2-5

DNA: TGTGCCAGTAGTATTGGTTCGGGAGGGCCTCGAGAGCAGTTCTTC
CDR3: CASSIGSGGPREQFF
size: NA
D: TRBD2
V: TRBV19
J: TRBJ2-1

DNA: TGTGCCAGCAGGACAGGGAACTATGGCTACACCTTC
CDR3: CASRTGNYGYTF
size: few
D: TRBD1
V: TRBV28
J: TRBJ1-2

DNA: TGCGCCAGCAGCTCGACTAGCGGGAGCTACTACAATGAGCAGTTCTTC
CDR3: CASSSTSGSYYNEQFF
size: few
D: TRBD2
V: TRBV5-1
J: TRBJ2-1

DNA: TGTGCCAGCAGCTTAAGGGACAGGGGCCACGGTCGTGGCTACACCTTC
CDR3: CASSLRDRGHGRGYTF
size: few
D: TRBD1
V: TRBV7-2
J: TRBJ1-2

DNA: TGCGCCAGCAGCCAAGGACTAGCGGGAGGGGATACGCAGTATTTT
CDR3: CASSQGLAGGDTQYF
size: NA
D: TRBD2
V: TRBV4-3
J: TRBJ2-3

DNA: TGTGCCAGCAGCTTAGAATCGGGGGGCGCGGAGACCCAGTACTTC
CDR3: CASSLESGGAETQYF
size: NA
D: NA
V: TRBV11-2
J: TRBJ2-5

DNA: TGTGCCAGCAGCTCCTGGACTAGCGGGGGTACGCAGTATTTT
CDR3: CASSSWTSGGTQYF
size: NA
D: TRBD2
V: TRBV7-6
J: TRBJ2-3

DNA: TGTGCCAGCAGTTACTCGGTAACAGTGGGCGATCAGCCCCAGCATTTT
CDR3: CASSYSVTVGDQPQHF
size: NA
D: NA
V: TRBV6-6
J: TRBJ1-5

DNA: TGTGCCAGCAGTAGGACTTATAATTCACCCCTCCACTTT
CDR3: CASSRTYNSPLHF
size: NA
D: NA
V: TRBV6-5
J: TRBJ1-6

DNA: TGTGCCAGTAGTCCCCCTCAGGGTATCCTACCCGGGGAGCTGTTTTTT
CDR3: CASSPPQGILPGELFF
size: NA
D: NA
V: TRBV19
J: TRBJ2-2

DNA: TGTGCCAGTAGCGGACTAGGTACAGATACGCAGTATTTT
CDR3: CASSGLGTDTQYF
size: NA
D: TRBD2
V: TRBV19
J: TRBJ2-3

DNA: TGCGCCAGCAGCCAAGGGGTAGCGGGTAGCACAGATACGCAGTATTTT
CDR3: CASSQGVAGSTDTQYF
size: NA
D: TRBD2
V: TRBV4-1
J: TRBJ2-3

DNA: TGTGCCAGCAGCGTCGGCCCCAAGTTAGCCCATGAGCAGTTCTTC
CDR3: CASSVGPKLAHEQFF
size: NA
D: NA
V: TRBV9
J: TRBJ2-1

DNA: TGTGCCAGCAGCTTTTTCCCACCAAGGAGGGGGGGTAACTATGGCTACACCTTC
CDR3: CASSFFPPRRGGNYGYTF
size: few
D: NA
V: TRBV7-9
J: TRBJ1-2

DNA: TGTGCCAGCTCGCCAGGGGACTCGTGGACTGAAAAACTGTTTTTT
CDR3: CASSPGDSWTEKLFF
size: NA
D: NA
V: TRBV18
J: TRBJ1-4

DNA: TGCGCCAGCAGCTTGGAACCAGCGGGAGGGAATGAGCAGTTCTTC
CDR3: CASSLEPAGGNEQFF
size: few
D: TRBD2
V: TRBV5-1
J: TRBJ2-1

DNA: TGTGCCACCAGCAGAGATCGGGACAGGATCAATCAGCCCCAGCATTTT
CDR3: CATSRDRDRINQPQHF
size: NA
D: TRBD1
V: TRBV15
J: TRBJ1-5

DNA: TGTGCCAGCAGCTTGGCCGGGGGACAGGGGGTTGAGGGAGCTTTCTTT
CDR3: CASSLAGGQGVEGAFF
size: few
D: TRBD1
V: TRBV5-4
J: TRBJ1-1

DNA: TGTGCCAGCAGCCTAGTCACCGGGACTTTCTACGAGCAGTACTTC
CDR3: CASSLVTGTFYEQYF
size: once
D: NA
V: TRBV7-2
J: TRBJ2-7

DNA: TGTGCCAGCAGTGACCGGGACAGAGGAGGTGGCACCTTC
CDR3: CASSDRDRGGGTF
size: NA
D: TRBD1
V: TRBV6-1
J: TRBJ1-2

DNA: TGTGCCAGCAGCGCTCGGGACAGGGTATGGGAAGAGACCCAGTACTTC
CDR3: CASSARDRVWEETQYF
size: NA
D: TRBD1
V: TRBV5-4
J: TRBJ2-5

DNA: TGTGCCACCTTAAAACTCGGGACAGGGGAGCTGTTTTTT
CDR3: CATLKLGTGELFF
size: NA
D: NA
V: TRBV11-2
J: TRBJ2-2

DNA: TGTGCCAGCAGTTTAATTAGGCTAGCGGGGGGCCTTAGCACAGATACGCAGTATTTT
CDR3: CASSLIRLAGGLSTDTQYF
size: NA
D: TRBD2
V: TRBV28
J: TRBJ2-3

DNA: TGTGCCAGCAGCTGGGACAGGGTAGGGTACAATGAGCAGTTCTTC
CDR3: CASSWDRVGYNEQFF
size: NA
D: TRBD1
V: TRBV7-2
J: TRBJ2-1

DNA: TGTGCCAGTAGTCTTCCGGATAGCCTTTCCAATCAGCCCCAGCATTTT
CDR3: CASSLPDSLSNQPQHF
size: large
D: NA
V: TRBV19
J: TRBJ1-5

DNA: TGTGCCAGCAGCTTTGTCGGCGGGGGCCACTACGAGCAGTACTTC
CDR3: CASSFVGGGHYEQYF
size: NA
D: NA
V: TRBV7-8
J: TRBJ2-7

DNA: TGTGCCAGCAGCTTAGACAGGGAGGGGCAGTACTTC
CDR3: CASSLDREGQYF
size: NA
D: TRBD2
V: TRBV11-2
J: TRBJ2-7